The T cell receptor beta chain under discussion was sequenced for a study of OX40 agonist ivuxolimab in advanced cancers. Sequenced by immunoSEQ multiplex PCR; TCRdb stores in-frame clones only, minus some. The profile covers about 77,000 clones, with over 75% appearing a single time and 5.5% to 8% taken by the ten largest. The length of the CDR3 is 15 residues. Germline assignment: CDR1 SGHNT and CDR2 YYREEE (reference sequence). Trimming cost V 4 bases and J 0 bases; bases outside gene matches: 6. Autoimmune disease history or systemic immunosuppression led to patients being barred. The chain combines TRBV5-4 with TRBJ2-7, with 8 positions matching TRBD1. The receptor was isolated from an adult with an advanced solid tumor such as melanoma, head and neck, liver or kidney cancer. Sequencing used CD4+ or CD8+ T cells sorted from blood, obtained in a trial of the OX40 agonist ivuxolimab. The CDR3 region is CASSARDRHSYEQYF. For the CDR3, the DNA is TGTGCCAGCAGCGCGCGGGACAGGCACTCCTACGAGCAGTACTTC.